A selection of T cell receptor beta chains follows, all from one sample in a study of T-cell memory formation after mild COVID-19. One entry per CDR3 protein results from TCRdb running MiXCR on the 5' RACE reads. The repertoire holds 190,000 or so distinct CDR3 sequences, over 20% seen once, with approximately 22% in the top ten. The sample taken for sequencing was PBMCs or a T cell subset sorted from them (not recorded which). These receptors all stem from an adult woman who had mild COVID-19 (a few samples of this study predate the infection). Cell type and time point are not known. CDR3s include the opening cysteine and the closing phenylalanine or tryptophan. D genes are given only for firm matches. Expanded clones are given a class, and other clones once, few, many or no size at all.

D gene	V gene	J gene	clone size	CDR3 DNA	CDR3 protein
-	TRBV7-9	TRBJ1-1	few	TGTGCCAGCAGCTCCGGGGGACATCCGAACACTGAAGCTTTCTTT	CASSSGGHPNTEAFF
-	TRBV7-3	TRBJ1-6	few	TGTGCCAGCAGCTTTGGGAGCACGGATTCACCCCTCCACTTT	CASSFGSTDSPLHF
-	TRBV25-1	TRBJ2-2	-	TGTGCCAGCAGAAAGACCGGGGCCGGGGAGCTGTTTTTT	CASRKTGAGELFF
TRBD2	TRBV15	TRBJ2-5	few	TGTGCCACCAGCAGAGGAACCGGGGGGACCCAAGAGACCCAGTACTTC	CATSRGTGGTQETQYF
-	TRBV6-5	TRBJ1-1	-	TGTGCCAGCAGTTACTCCGACAGCCGGTCTGAAGCTTTCTTT	CASSYSDSRSEAFF
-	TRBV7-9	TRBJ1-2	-	TGTGCCAGCATCACCCTCCCCGACTATGGCTACACCTTC	CASITLPDYGYTF
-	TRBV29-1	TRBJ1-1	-	TGCAGCGTTGAAGAGAACACTGAAGCTTTCTTT	CSVEENTEAFF
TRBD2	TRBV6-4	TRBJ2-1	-	TGTGCCAGCAGTGAGGGACTAGCGGGGTACAATGAGCAGTTCTTC	CASSEGLAGYNEQFF
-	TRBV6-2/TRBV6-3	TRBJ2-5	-	TGTGCCAGCAGTTACGGTAGCGCCCAAGAGACCCAGTACTTC	CASSYGSAQETQYF
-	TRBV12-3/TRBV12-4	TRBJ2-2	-	TGTGCCAGCACCAAGAGGAGGGGGCCGGACGGGGAGCTGTTTTTT	CASTKRRGPDGELFF
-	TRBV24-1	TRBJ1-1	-	TGTGCCACCAGAAGCAGTGAATACACTGAAGCTTTCTTT	CATRSSEYTEAFF
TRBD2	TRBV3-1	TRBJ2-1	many	TGTGCCAGCAGCCTTTTAGCGGGAGGCTCTAAGGACAATGAGCAGTTCTTC	CASSLLAGGSKDNEQFF
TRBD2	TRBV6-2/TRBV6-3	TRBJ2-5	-	TGTGCCAGCAGTAAGCGGGAGATACAAGAGACCCAGTACTTC	CASSKREIQETQYF
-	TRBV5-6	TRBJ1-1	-	TGTGCCAGCAGCTTGGAACAGGTATATTCTGAGGACACTGAAGCTTTCTTT	CASSLEQVYSEDTEAFF
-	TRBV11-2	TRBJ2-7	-	TGTGCCAGCAGCTTAGGGGGTAGCGGAGAGTACGAGCAGTACTTC	CASSLGGSGEYEQYF
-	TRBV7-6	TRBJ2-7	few	TGTGCCAGCAGCTTAGAGACCACTAGTTACGAGCAGTACTTC	CASSLETTSYEQYF
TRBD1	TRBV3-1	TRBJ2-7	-	TGTGCCAGCAGCCTCAGGGACAGGGGATTGCCCTACGAGCAGTACTTC	CASSLRDRGLPYEQYF
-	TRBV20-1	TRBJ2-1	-	TGCAGTGCTAGAGATGATCAGAGACCTTCCTACAATGAGCAGTTCTTC	CSARDDQRPSYNEQFF
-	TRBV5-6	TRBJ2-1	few	TGTGCCAGCAGCTTCTGGGGGTTATTGAATGAGCAGTTCTTC	CASSFWGLLNEQFF
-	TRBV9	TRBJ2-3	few	TGTGCCAGCAGCGTAGCGGGGAGCACAGATACGCAGTATTTT	CASSVAGSTDTQYF
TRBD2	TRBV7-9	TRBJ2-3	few	TGTGCCAGCAGCCAAACGAGTAGCGGGGTACTAGATACGCAGTATTTT	CASSQTSSGVLDTQYF
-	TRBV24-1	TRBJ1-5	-	TGTGCCACCAGTGACCCTCAGGACGAAAATAGCAATCAGCCCCAGCATTTT	CATSDPQDENSNQPQHF
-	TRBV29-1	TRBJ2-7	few	TGCAGCGTTGTCGGGGGCCGCTACGAGCAGTACTTC	CSVVGGRYEQYF
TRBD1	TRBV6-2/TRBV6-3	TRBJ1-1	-	TGTGCCAGCACCCATCTCCGACAGGGTGTGACTGAAGCTTTCTTT	CASTHLRQGVTEAFF
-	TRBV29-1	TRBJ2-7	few	TGCAGCGTTGAAGGCTCGACCTCCCCTGAGCAGTACTTC	CSVEGSTSPEQYF
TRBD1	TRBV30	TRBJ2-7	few	TGTGCCTGGAGTTCCGGGACAGGAGTTAGGGAGCAGTACTTC	CAWSSGTGVREQYF
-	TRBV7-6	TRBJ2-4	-	TGTGCCAGCAGCCTAGGGTCGCCTCTAGCCAAAAACATTCAGTACTTC	CASSLGSPLAKNIQYF